One sample yielded the 32 T cell receptor beta chains listed below, sequenced in a study of blood T cell repertoires in COVID-19. Sequenced by immunoSEQ multiplex PCR; TCRdb stores in-frame clones only, minus some. The sample comprises around 69,000 clones, around 82% of which are singletons, and around 8% rests with the top ten. What was sequenced was peripheral blood. The receptor set was obtained from a man between 50 and 59 years old with active COVID-19.

V usage is TRBV4-2 and J usage is TRBJ1-5; D unresolved. Germline V gene data show CDR1 as LGHNA and CDR2 as YNFKEQ. This CDR3 is built from 13 residues. The germline V and J ends were trimmed by 6 bases and 9 bases, with 15 bases remaining between them. As DNA, the CDR3 is TGTGCCAGCAGTCAAAAAGAGGAGGGGCCCCAGCATTTT. It codes for CASSQKEEGPQHF.

The rearrangement uses TRBV7-2 and TRBJ1-2, with TRBD1 matching over 7 bases. The ends lost 5 bases at V and 4 bases at J; junction bases unmatched: 16. This CDR3 is 17 amino acids long. The germline V gene encodes CDR1 SGHTA and CDR2 FQGNSA. CDR3: CASSPGGGAKYGYGYTF. In nucleotides, the CDR3 is TGTGCCAGCAGCCCGGGAGGGGGCGCAAAGTACGGCTATGGCTACACCTTC.

V is TRBV14 and J is TRBJ2-1; 8 bases align to TRBD1. Germline CDR1 and CDR2: SGHDN and FVKESK. This CDR3 comprises 14 residues. With 4 bases clipped from V and 9 bases from J, the junction kept 8 bases outside the gene matches. The CDR3 DNA sequence: TGTGCCAGCAGCCGGACAGGGTGGTTACTTGAGCAGTTCTTC. This encodes CASSRTGWLLEQFF.

The sample holds a few counts of this clone. This chain joins TRBV2 and TRBJ2-2, with 10 bases fitting TRBD1. Trimming cost V 4 bases and J 7 bases; bases outside gene matches: 6. Per the germline V gene, CDR1 is SNHLY and CDR2 is FYNNEI. This CDR3 is built from 15 residues. CDR3 in amino acids: CASSGDRGNGGELFF. The CDR3 bases are TGTGCCAGCAGTGGGGACAGGGGAAACGGCGGGGAGCTGTTTTTT.

V gene TRBV2 combines with J gene TRBJ2-1, with unresolved D. The CDR3 totals 11 residues. The V end lost 4 bases, the J end lost 9 bases, and 7 bases lay between the germline ends. Germline assignment: CDR1 SNHLY and CDR2 FYNNEI. CDR3 protein: CASSGRFEQFF. CDR3 nucleotides: TGTGCCAGCAGTGGGCGGTTTGAGCAGTTCTTC.

The genes are TRBV27 and TRBJ2-2, with D perhaps matching TRBD2 (5 bases). Germline V gene lookup returns CDR1 MNHEY and CDR2 SMNVEV (reference sequence). Trimming shortened V by 1 base and J by 5 bases, and 8 bases separated the two germline ends. This CDR3 is built from 14 residues. Here the CDR3 reads CASSLLRATGELFF. In DNA form, the CDR3 reads TGTGCCAGCAGTTTATTGCGGGCGACCGGGGAGCTGTTTTTT.

The rearrangement joins TRBV4-1 to TRBJ1-2, with 7 bases that match TRBD1. This CDR3 is built from 13 residues. Germline-derived CDR1 and CDR2 are MGHRA and YSYEKL. J was trimmed by 8 bases and V by 2 bases; bases with no gene match: 5. The CDR3 DNA follows: TGCGCCAGCAGCCAACTGAACAGGGGCGGCTACACCTTC. Encoded protein: CASSQLNRGGYTF.

This clone was seen more than once but under ten times. The gene calls are TRBV11-3 and TRBJ2-7; tentatively, D is TRBD1 (5 bases). The V gene's germline CDR1 is SGHNT and CDR2 YENEEA. The CDR3 has 14 amino acids. Trimming left V 5 bases short and J 3 bases short, with 14 bases between. CDR3 nucleotides: TGTGCCAGCAGCCCAAGAACAGGTTTCTACGAGCAGTACTTC. Encoded protein: CASSPRTGFYEQYF.

This clone was seen once. The chain joins TRBV5-1 to TRBJ1-1; D might be TRBD1 (6 bases). Looked up from germline, CDR1 is SGHRS and CDR2 is YFSETQ. The V end lost 4 bases, the J end lost 3 bases, and 16 bases lay between the germline ends. CDR3 length: 15 residues. CDR3 region: CASSPQQGEDTEAFF. In DNA form, the CDR3 reads TGCGCCAGCAGCCCCCAACAGGGTGAGGACACTGAAGCTTTCTTT.

This sequence joins TRBV14 and TRBJ2-3, with a possible D match to TRBD2 (5 bases). V was shortened by 2 bases and J by 2 bases, with 11 bases between the two germline ends. Germline V gene data show CDR1 as SGHDN and CDR2 as FVKESK. CDR3 length: 15 residues. The CDR3: CASSQRGGPTDTQYF. The CDR3 DNA follows: TGTGCCAGCAGCCAACGAGGCGGGCCCACAGATACGCAGTATTTT. Combining the CDR3 with reference TRBV14 and TRBJ2-3 gives the whole variable domain EAGVTQFPSHSVIEKGQTVTLRCDPISGHDNLYWYRRVMGKEIKFLLHFVKESKQDESGMPNNRFLAERTGGTYSTLKVQPAELEDSGVYFCASSQRGGPTDTQYFGPGTRLTVL.

The J gene is TRBJ2-7, the V gene TRBV2, with D hard to call. V was trimmed by 5 bases and J by 2 bases, leaving 4 bases between them. Germline values: CDR1 SNHLY, CDR2 FYNNEI. The CDR3 has 11 amino acids. CDR3 sequence (DNA): TGTGCCAGCAGTCAGACCTACGAGCAGTACTTC. Amino acid sequence: CASSQTYEQYF.

This rearrangement joins TRBV25-1 to TRBJ2-1; no reliable D call. Looked up from germline, CDR1 is MGHDK and CDR2 is SYGVNS. The CDR3 runs to 11 residues. V was clipped by 4 bases and J by 9 bases, with 7 bases between them. The CDR3 loop is CASSGYSEQFF. Here the CDR3 DNA reads TGTGCCAGCAGTGGGTATAGTGAGCAGTTCTTC.

The genes are TRBV10-3 and TRBJ2-3, with 9 bases lining up with TRBD2. The CDR3 is 17 residues long. With V trimmed by 3 bases and J by 4 bases, 11 bases remained unmatched. Germline CDR1 is ENHRY and CDR2 is SYGVKD. The CDR3 coding sequence is TGTGCCATCAGTGACACACGAAGTTTAGCGGGAGCAGATACGCAGTATTTT. Translated, it gives CAISDTRSLAGADTQYF.

The chain employs TRBV9 and TRBJ1-5; a weak D match, TRBD1 (5 bases). Germline CDR1 is SGDLS and CDR2 is YYNGEE. Trimming removed 2 bases from V and 6 bases from J, with 6 bases in between. This CDR3 is 12 amino acids long. CDR3 amino acids: CASSVGLQPQHF. The CDR3, as DNA: TGTGCCAGCAGCGTGGGACTTCAGCCCCAGCATTTT.

There are a few counts of this clone. The chain joins TRBV7-7 to TRBJ2-7; D not resolved. The CDR3 contains 14 residues. Trimming shortened V by 5 bases and J by 4 bases, and 15 bases separated the two germline ends. Germline loops: CDR1 SSHAT, CDR2 FNYEAQ (reference sequence). The CDR3 DNA sequence: TGTGCCAGCAGCACCTCCGCATTGCTATACGAGCAGTACTTC. Encoded protein: CASSTSALLYEQYF. The variable domain in full, with the rest retrieved from reference TRBV7-7 and TRBJ2-7, is GAGVSQSPRYKVTKRGQDVTLRCDPISSHATLYWYQQALGQGPEFLTYFNYEAQPDKSGLPSDRFSAERPEGSISTLTIQRTEQRDSAMYRCASSTSALLYEQYFGPGTRLTVT.

V and J are TRBV5-4 and TRBJ2-3; 9 nucleotides line up with TRBD1. The V segment lost 10 bases and the J segment 3 bases; nucleotides outside the gene matches: 6. The CDR3 has 13 amino acids. The V gene's germline CDR1 is SGHNT and CDR2 YYREEE (reference sequence). The CDR3 DNA follows: TGTGCCGGATCCGGGACAGGGACAGATACGCAGTATTTT. It specifies CAGSGTGTDTQYF.

The rearrangement links TRBV7-8 to TRBJ2-5, with D unresolved. Germline V gene lookup returns CDR1 SGHVS and CDR2 FQNEAQ. The CDR3 totals 15 residues. V was trimmed by 1 base and J by 0 bases, leaving 9 bases between them. The chain's CDR3 is CASSLVLANQETQYF. CDR3 DNA: TGTGCCAGCAGCTTAGTTTTGGCAAACCAAGAGACCCAGTACTTC. Based on the CDR3 plus reference TRBV7-8 and TRBJ2-5, the full variable domain is GAGVSQSPRYKVAKRGQDVALRCDPISGHVSLFWYQQALGQGPEFLTYFQNEAQLDKSGLPSDRFFAERPEGSVSTLKIQRTQQEDSAVYLCASSLVLANQETQYFGPGTRLLVL.

The V gene is TRBV5-1, the J gene TRBJ2-1; 9 bases are shared with TRBD1. The germline CDR1 and CDR2 sequences are SGHRS and YFSETQ. CDR3 size: 14 residues. The J segment lost 10 bases and the V segment lost 4 bases, leaving 9 bases of the junction unmatched. CDR3 sequence reads: CASSLDRGDREQFF. CDR3 nucleotide sequence: TGCGCCAGCAGCCTGGACAGGGGTGATCGAGAGCAGTTCTTC.

The genes are TRBV18 and TRBJ1-5, with 9 bases fitting TRBD1. V trimming: 3 bases; J trimming: 7 bases; junction bases outside the gene matches: 10. CDR1 and CDR2 (germline): KGHSH, LQKENI. This CDR3 region has 16 residues. CDR3 amino acids: CASSPYRGQEEQPQHF. The CDR3 DNA reads as TGTGCCAGCTCACCGTACAGGGGGCAAGAAGAGCAGCCCCAGCATTTT.

J is TRBJ1-1 and V is TRBV5-6, with 7 nucleotides matching TRBD1. This CDR3 spans 13 amino acids. The V gene's germline CDR1 is SGHDT and CDR2 YYEEEE. Trimming took 3 bases from V and 3 from J; bases not matched to a gene: 2. The CDR3 sequence is CASSSGQYTEAFF. CDR3 DNA sequence: TGTGCCAGCAGCTCGGGACAGTACACTGAAGCTTTCTTT.

This clone was counted between two and nine times. The rearrangement uses TRBV14 and TRBJ2-7, with a weak D call TRBD2 (6 bases). Germline assignment: CDR1 SGHDN and CDR2 FVKESK. Trimming shortened V by 0 bases and J by 2 bases, and 11 bases separated the two germline ends. The CDR3 length is 15 residues. This CDR3 reads CASSQEGTRTYEQYF. The CDR3 nucleotides are TGTGCCAGCAGCCAAGAGGGGACTCGTACCTACGAGCAGTACTTC.

This clone has a handful of counts. The gene calls are TRBV5-1 and TRBJ1-5; D is possibly TRBD1 (6 bases). The CDR3 length is 13 residues. V was pared by 4 bases and J by 5 bases, with 10 bases between. Germline lookup yields CDR1 SGHRS and CDR2 YFSETQ. The CDR3 sequence is CASSTGRDQPQHF. As DNA, the CDR3 is TGCGCCAGCAGCACAGGGAGGGATCAGCCCCAGCATTTT.

This chain links TRBV6-2 or TRBV6-3 with TRBJ2-5; the D gene is possibly TRBD2 (7 bases). Trimming took 5 bases from V and 2 from J, leaving 12 bases between them. Germline V lookup: CDR1 MNHEY, CDR2 SVGEGT. There are 14 residues in the CDR3. CDR3 amino acids: CASSPGGEQETQYF. CDR3 nucleotides: TGTGCCAGCAGTCCGGGGGGCGAGCAAGAGACCCAGTACTTC.

V and J are TRBV5-1 and TRBJ2-1, with D possibly being TRBD2 (6 bases). The CDR3 is 16 residues long. Germline V gives CDR1 SGHRS, CDR2 YFSETQ. Deletions cut 0 bases from V and 7 bases from J, with 17 bases between. The CDR3 loop reads CASSLAGTVGTNEQFF. The CDR3 DNA reads as TGCGCCAGCAGCTTGGCCGGGACGGTGGGGACTAATGAGCAGTTCTTC. The full variable domain, its missing parts supplied by reference TRBV5-1 and TRBJ2-1, is KAGVTQTPRYLIKTRGQQVTLSCSPISGHRSVSWYQQTPGQGLQFLFEYFSETQRNKGNFPGRFSGRQFSNSRSEMNVSTLELGDSALYLCASSLAGTVGTNEQFFGPGTRLTVL.

This clone was seen just once. This same CDR3 is encoded by further DNA sequences in the sample. The J gene is TRBJ2-2, the V gene TRBV4-1; D remains unclear. The germline V gene encodes CDR1 MGHRA and CDR2 YSYEKL. V was shortened by 0 bases and J by 5 bases, with 7 bases between the two germline ends. This CDR3 has 14 amino acids. CDR3 nucleotide sequence: TGCGCCAGCAGCCAAGATCCGGGTACCGGGGAGCTGTTTTTT. It specifies CASSQDPGTGELFF.

V gene TRBV15 combines with J gene TRBJ1-5; no clear D gene. Germline CDR1 and CDR2: LNHNV and YYDKDF (reference sequence). V lost 0 bases, J lost 6 bases, and 12 bases lay in between. The CDR3 loop spans 15 amino acids. CDR3 sequence: CATSRDNVVSQPQHF. The CDR3 bases are TGTGCCACCAGCAGAGATAATGTTGTGAGTCAGCCCCAGCATTTT.

This clone was found a few times. The chain joins TRBV10-3 to TRBJ1-5; D remains unclear. This CDR3 has 11 amino acids. From germline, CDR1 is ENHRY and CDR2 SYGVKD. V was pared by 7 bases and J by 7 bases, with 8 bases between. CDR3 nucleotides: TGTGCCATCACCCACGGGCAGCCCCAGCATTTT. Its protein product is CAITHGQPQHF.

The V and J genes are TRBV27 and TRBJ2-2; no clear D. In germline, CDR1 is MNHEY, CDR2 SMNVEV (reference sequence). V was shortened by 1 base and J by 0 bases, with 9 bases between the two germline ends. The CDR3 is 16 residues long. The CDR3 DNA is TGTGCCAGCAGTTTATTATTCTCCGCGAACACCGGGGAGCTGTTTTTT. Its protein product is CASSLLFSANTGELFF.

V gene TRBV19 combines with J gene TRBJ2-5; tentative D call: TRBD1 (5 bases). Per the germline V gene, CDR1 is LNHDA and CDR2 is SQIVND (reference sequence). Trimming left V 3 bases short and J 6 bases short, with 11 bases between. This CDR3 spans 13 amino acids. DNA for the CDR3: TGTGCCAGTAGTATGGGGCGCTGGCAGACCCAGTACTTC. Its translation is CASSMGRWQTQYF.

The V gene is TRBV6-2 or TRBV6-3, the J gene TRBJ2-7; 9 bases match TRBD2. Per germline, CDR1 MNHEY and CDR2 SVGEGT. This CDR3 has 14 amino acids. Trimming removed 4 bases from V and 2 bases from J; junction bases left unmatched: 3. The CDR3 coding sequence is TGTGCCAGCAGTTTCCTAGCGGGGACCTACGAGCAGTACTTC. This sequence encodes CASSFLAGTYEQYF.

V and J are TRBV7-9 and TRBJ2-3; 13 bases fit TRBD2. This CDR3 spans 19 amino acids. CDR1 and CDR2 (germline): SEHNR, FQNEAQ (reference sequence). V lost 6 bases and J lost 0; bases outside the gene matches: 12. As DNA, the CDR3 is TGTGCCAGCAGTCACGGCACACTAGCGGGGGGGCGGAGCACAGATACGCAGTATTTT. This codes for CASSHGTLAGGRSTDTQYF.

The chain has TRBV19 and TRBJ1-6, with TRBD1 identical over 9 bases. The germline gives CDR1 LNHDA, CDR2 SQIVND (reference sequence). The CDR3 length is 14 residues. Trimming took 5 bases from V and 9 from J; bases not matched to a gene: 5. The CDR3 spells CASSQQGARSPLHF. DNA for the CDR3: TGTGCCAGTAGTCAACAGGGGGCGCGTTCACCCCTCCACTTT. Variable domain in full (rest from reference TRBV19 and TRBJ1-6): DGGITQSPKYLFRKEGQNVTLSCEQNLNHDAMYWYRQDPGQGLRLIYYSQIVNDFQKGDIAEGYSVSREKKESFPLTVTSAQKNPTAFYLCASSQQGARSPLHFGNGTRLTVT.